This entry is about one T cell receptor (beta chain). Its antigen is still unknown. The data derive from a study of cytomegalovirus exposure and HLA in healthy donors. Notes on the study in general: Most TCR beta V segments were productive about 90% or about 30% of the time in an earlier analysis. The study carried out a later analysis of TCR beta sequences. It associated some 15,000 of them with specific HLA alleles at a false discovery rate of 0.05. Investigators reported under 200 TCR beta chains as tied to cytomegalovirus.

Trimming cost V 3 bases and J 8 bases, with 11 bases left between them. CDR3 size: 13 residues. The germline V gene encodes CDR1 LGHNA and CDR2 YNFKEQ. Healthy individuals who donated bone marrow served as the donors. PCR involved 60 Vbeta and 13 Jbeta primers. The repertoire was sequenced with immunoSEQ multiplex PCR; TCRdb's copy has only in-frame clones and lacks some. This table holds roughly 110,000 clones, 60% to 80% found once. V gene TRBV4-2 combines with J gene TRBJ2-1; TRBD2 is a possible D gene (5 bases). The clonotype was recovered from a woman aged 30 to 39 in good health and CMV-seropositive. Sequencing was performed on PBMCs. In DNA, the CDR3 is TGTGCCAGCAGCCATGTTACTAGGGATGAGCAGTTCTTC. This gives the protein CASSHVTRDEQFF.